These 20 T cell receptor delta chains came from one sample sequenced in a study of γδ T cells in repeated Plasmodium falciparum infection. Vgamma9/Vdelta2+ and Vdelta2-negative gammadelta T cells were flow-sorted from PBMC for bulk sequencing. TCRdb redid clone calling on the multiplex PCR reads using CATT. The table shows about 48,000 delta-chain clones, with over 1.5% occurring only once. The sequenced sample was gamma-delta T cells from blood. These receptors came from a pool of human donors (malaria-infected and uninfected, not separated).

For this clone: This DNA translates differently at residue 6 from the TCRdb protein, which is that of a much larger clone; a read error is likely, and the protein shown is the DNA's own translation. DNA of the CDR3: TGTGCTCTTGGGGAAACCCATAGCTCCTGGCGGTGGACGAGCCCTCTTTCGGCCGCACGACTCATCTTT. Its protein product is CALGETHSSWRWTSPLSAARLIF. This chain connects TRDV1 to TRDJ1, with D unresolved. Assignment of the J gene here rests on matching the DNA to germline, because TCRdb gives none. Trimming removed 2 bases at V and 10 bases at J, with 44 bases between. The V gene's germline CDR1 is TSWWSYY and CDR2 QGS. This CDR3 contains 23 residues.

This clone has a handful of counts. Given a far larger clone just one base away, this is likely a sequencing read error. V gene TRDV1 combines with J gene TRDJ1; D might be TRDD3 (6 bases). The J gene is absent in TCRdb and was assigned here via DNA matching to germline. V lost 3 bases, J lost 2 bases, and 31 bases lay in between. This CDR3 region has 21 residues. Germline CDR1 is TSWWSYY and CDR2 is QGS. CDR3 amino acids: CALGDGLLTQQTGGVTDKLIF. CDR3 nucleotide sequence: TGTGCTCTTGGGGATGGCCTTCTTACACAACAAACCGGGGGAGTTACCGATAAACTCATCTTT.

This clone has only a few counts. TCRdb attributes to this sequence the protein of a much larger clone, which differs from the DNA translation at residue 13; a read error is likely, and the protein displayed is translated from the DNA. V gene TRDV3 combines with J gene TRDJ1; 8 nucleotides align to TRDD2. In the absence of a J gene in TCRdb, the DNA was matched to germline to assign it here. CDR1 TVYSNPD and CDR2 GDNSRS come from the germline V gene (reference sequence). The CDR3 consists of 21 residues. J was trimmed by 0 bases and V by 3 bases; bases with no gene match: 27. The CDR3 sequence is CAFTHFLLGLTGGTYTDKLIF. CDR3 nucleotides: TGTGCCTTCACCCACTTCCTACTCGGTTTAACGGGGGGTACCTACACCGATAAACTCATCTTT.

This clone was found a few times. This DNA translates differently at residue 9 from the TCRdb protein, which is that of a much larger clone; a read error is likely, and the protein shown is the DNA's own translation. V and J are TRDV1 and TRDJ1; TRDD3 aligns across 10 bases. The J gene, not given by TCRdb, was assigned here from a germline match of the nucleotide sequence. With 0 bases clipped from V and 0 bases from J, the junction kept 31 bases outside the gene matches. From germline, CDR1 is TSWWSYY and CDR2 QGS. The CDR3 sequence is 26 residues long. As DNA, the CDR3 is TGTGCTCTTGGGGAACTAGGAGTCGAAGGCTTTTCGACTGGGGGATTCTCACACCTGTACACCGATAAACTCATCTTT. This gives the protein CALGELGVEGFSTGGFSHLYTDKLIF.

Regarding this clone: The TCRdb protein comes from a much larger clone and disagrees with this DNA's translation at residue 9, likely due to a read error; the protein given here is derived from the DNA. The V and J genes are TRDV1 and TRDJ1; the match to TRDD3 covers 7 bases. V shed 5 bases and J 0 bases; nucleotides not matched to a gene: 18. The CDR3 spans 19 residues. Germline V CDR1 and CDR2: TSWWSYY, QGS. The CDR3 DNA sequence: TGTGCTCTTGGGTCCCCAGGGGGATGCGGTCCTCCGTACACCGATAAACTCATCTTT. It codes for CALGSPGGCGPPYTDKLIF.

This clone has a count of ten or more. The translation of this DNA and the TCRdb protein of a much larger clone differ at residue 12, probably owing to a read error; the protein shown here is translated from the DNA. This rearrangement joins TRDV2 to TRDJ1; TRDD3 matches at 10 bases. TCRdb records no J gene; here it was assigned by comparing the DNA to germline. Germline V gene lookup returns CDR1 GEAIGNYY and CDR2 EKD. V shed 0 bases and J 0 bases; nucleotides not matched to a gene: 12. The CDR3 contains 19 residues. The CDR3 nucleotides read TGTGCCTGTGACACCTTTTCCTACGGGGGATACGAGTACACCGATAAACTCATCTTT. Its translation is CACDTFSYGGYEYTDKLIF.

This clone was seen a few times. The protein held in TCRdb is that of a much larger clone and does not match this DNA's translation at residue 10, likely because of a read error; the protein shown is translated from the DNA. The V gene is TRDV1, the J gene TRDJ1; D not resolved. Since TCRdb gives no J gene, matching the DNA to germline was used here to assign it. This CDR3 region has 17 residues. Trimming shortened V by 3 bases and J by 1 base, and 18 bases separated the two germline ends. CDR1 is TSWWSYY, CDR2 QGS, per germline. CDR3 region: CALGDFYANRFTDKLIF. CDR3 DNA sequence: TGTGCTCTTGGGGACTTCTACGCGAACCGTTTCACCGATAAACTCATCTTT.

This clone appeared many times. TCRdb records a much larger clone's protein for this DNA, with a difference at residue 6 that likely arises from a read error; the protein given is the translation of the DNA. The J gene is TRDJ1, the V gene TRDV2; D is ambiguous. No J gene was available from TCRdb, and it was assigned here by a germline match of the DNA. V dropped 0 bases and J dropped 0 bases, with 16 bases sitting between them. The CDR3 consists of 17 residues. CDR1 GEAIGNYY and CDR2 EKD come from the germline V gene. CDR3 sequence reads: CACDTAGQPDHTDKLIF. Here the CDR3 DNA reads TGTGCCTGTGACACCGCGGGACAGCCAGACCACACCGATAAACTCATCTTT.

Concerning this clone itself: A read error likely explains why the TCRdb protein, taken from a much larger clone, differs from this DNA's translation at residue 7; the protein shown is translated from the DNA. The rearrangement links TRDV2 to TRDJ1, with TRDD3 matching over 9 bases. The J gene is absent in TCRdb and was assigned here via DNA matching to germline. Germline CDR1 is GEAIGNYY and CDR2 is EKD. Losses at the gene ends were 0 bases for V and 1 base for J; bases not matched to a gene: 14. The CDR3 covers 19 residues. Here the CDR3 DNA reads TGTGCCTGTGACACCGTGCCCAAGAGGGGGGATACCCGCACCGATAAACTCATCTTT. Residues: CACDTVPKRGDTRTDKLIF.

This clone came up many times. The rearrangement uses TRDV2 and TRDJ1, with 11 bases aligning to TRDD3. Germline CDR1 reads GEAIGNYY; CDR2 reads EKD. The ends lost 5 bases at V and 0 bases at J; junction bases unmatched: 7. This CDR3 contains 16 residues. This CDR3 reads CACVLGDTPNTDKLIF. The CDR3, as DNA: TGTGCCTGTGTATTGGGGGATACGCCGAACACCGATAAACTCATCTTT.

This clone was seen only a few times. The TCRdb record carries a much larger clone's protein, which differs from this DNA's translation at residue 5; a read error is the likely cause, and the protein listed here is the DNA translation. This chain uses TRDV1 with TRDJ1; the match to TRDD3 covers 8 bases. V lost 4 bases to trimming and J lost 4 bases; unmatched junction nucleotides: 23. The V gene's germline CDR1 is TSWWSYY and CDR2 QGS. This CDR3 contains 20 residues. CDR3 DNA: TGTGCTCTTGGGGGGCGAACTAGGTGGGGGATCCCCCGTGAACGCGATAAACTCATCTTT. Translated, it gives CALGGRTRWGIPRERDKLIF.

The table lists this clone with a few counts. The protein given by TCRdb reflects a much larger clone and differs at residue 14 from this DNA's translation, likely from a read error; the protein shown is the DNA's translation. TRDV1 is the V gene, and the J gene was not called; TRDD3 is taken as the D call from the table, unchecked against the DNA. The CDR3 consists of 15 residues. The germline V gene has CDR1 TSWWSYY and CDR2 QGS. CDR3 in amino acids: CALGEIARPTDKLTF. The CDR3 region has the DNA TGTGCTCTTGGGGAAATAGCGAGGCCCACCGATAAACTCACCTTT.

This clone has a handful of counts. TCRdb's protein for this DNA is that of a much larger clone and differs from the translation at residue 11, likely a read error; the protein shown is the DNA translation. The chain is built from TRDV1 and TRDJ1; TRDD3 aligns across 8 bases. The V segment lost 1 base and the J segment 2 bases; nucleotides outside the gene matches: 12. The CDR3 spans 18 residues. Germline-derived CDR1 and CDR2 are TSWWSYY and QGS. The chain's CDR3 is CALGEPLLLGGITDKLIF. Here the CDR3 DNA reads TGTGCTCTTGGGGAACCCCTCCTACTGGGGGGAATAACCGATAAACTCATCTTT.

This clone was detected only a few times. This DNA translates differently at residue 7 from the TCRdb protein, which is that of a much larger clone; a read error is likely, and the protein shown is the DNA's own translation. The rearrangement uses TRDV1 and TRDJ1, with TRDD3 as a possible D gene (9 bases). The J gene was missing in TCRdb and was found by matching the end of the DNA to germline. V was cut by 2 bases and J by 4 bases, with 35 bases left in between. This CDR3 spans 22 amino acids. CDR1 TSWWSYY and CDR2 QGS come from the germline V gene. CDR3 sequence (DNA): TGTGCTCTTGGGGAATTTATGCGTCTTCCTACTTATTGGGGGATAACAGGCGATAAACTCATCTTT. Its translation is CALGEFMRLPTYWGITGDKLIF.

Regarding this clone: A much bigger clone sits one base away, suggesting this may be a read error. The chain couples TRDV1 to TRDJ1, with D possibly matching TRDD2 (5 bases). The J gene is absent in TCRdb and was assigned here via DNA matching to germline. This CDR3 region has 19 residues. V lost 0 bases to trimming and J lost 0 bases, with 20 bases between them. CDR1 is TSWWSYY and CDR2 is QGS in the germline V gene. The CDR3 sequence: CALGELERNLPRNTDKLIF. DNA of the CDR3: TGTGCTCTTGGGGAACTTGAGAGAAACCTACCTCGCAACACCGATAAACTCATCTTT.

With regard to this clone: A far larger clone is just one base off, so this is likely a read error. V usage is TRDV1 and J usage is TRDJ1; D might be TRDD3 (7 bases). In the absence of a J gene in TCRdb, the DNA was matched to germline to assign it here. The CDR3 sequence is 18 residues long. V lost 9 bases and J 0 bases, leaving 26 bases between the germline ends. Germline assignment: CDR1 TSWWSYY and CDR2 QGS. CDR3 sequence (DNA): TGTGCTCTCGGAGGGCCTACTGGGGACGTTCCTAACACCGATAAACTCATCTTT. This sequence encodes CALGGPTGDVPNTDKLIF.

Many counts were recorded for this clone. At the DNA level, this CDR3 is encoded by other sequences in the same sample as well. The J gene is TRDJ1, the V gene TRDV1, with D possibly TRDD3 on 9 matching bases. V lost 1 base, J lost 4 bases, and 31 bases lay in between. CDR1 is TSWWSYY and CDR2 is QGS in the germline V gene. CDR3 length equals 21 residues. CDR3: CALGEHGGSSYRGIQGDKLIF. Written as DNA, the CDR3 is TGTGCTCTTGGGGAACATGGCGGATCTTCCTACCGGGGGATACAGGGCGATAAACTCATCTTT.

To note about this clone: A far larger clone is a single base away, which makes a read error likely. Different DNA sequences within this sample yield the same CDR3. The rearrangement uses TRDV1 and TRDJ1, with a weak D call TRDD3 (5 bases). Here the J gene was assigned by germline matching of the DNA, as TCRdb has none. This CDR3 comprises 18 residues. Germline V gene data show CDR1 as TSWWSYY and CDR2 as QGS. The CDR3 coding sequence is TGTGCCCTTGGGGAACTTTTCCCCATTCCGGGCGAATCTGGTAAACTCATCTTT. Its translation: CALGELFPIPGESGKLIF.

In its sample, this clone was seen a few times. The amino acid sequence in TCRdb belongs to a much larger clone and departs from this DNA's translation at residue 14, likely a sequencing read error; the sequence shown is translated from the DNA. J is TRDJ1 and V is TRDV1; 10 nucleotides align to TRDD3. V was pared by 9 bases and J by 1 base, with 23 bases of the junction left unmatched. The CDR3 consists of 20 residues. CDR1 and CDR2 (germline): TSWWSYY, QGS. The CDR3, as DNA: TGTGCTCTCGAAAGGCCTTCTCAGTACTGGGGGATTACGTGCACCGATAAACTCATCTTT. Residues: CALERPSQYWGITCTDKLIF.

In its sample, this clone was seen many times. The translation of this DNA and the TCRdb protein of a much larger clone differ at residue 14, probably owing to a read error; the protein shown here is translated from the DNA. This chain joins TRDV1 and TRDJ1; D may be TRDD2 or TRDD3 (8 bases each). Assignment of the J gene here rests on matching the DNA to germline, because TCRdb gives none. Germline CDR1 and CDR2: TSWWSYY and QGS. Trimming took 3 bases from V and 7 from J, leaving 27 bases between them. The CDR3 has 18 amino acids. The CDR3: CALGDPPSYETGGCKLIF. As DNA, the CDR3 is TGTGCTCTTGGGGATCCGCCTTCCTATGAGACTGGGGGGTGTAAACTCATCTTT.